The 20 T cell receptor beta chains reported below all come from one sample, sequenced in a study of Tregs in tolerant kidney transplant recipients (dated 2019 in TCRdb). The transplants used related donors with nonmyeloablative bone marrow transplantation, and mixed chimerism in the human trials was transient. Library generation was performed with the immunoSEQ multiplex PCR assay. TCRdb's version of the immuneACCESS table is confined to in-frame rearrangements and falls short of the full clone set. An unresolved V gene accounts for under half of the shortfall where checked; the remainder is of unknown origin. The sample table contains roughly 50,000 clones; only one count was recorded for roughly nine tenths of them. The biggest ten clones account for roughly a sixth of the sample. The material was CD8+ T cells from blood (PBMCs), obtained 12 months after the transplant. These receptors were collected from a human patient who received a combined kidney and bone marrow transplant. After transplantation, some T cells may belong to the graft donor instead of the recipient.

This clone was detected only once. V usage is TRBV18 and J usage is TRBJ2-3; tentative D call: TRBD2 (6 bases). Germline assignment: CDR1 KGHSH and CDR2 LQKENI. V was cut by 4 bases and J by 3 bases, with 14 bases left in between. CDR3 size: 15 residues. CDR3 nucleotides: TGTGCCAGCTCACTGCAGGGAGGAATAACAGATACGCAGTATTTT. Protein: CASSLQGGITDTQYF.

The chain couples TRBV4-1 to TRBJ2-7; tentative D call: TRBD2 (6 bases). Deletions cut 3 bases from V and 5 bases from J, with 17 bases between. CDR1 is MGHRA and CDR2 is YSYEKL in the germline V gene. The CDR3 length is 15 residues. The chain's CDR3 is CASSQGLTTGNEQYF. The DNA of the CDR3 is TGCGCCAGCAGCCAGGGACTTACAACGGGCAACGAGCAGTACTTC.

As DNA, the CDR3 is TGTGCCAGCAGTAAGCGGGAGGGCCTTGAGCAGTTCTTC. Translated, it gives CASSKREGLEQFF. This chain joins TRBV2 and TRBJ2-1, with TRBD2 identical over 10 bases. J was trimmed by 9 bases and V by 5 bases; bases with no gene match: 4. CDR1 and CDR2 (germline): SNHLY, FYNNEI. CDR3 length: 13 amino acids.

The chain joins TRBV6-1 to TRBJ1-2; 12 positions agree with TRBD1. The J segment lost 3 bases and the V segment lost 7 bases, leaving 9 bases of the junction unmatched. The CDR3 spans 16 residues. Per germline, CDR1 MNHNS and CDR2 SASEGT. The CDR3 sequence is CASNDVRDRGHYGYTF. In DNA, the CDR3 is TGTGCCAGCAATGACGTCCGGGACAGGGGGCACTATGGCTACACCTTC.

The chain joins TRBV9 to TRBJ2-1; D may be TRBD2 (6 bases). The ends were cut back, 0 bases at V and 2 bases at J, with 9 bases in the middle. The CDR3 contains 15 residues. The germline V gene has CDR1 SGDLS and CDR2 YYNGEE. The CDR3 here is CASSVGGTTYNEQFF. The CDR3 coding sequence is TGTGCCAGCAGCGTAGGCGGGACGACCTACAATGAGCAGTTCTTC.

This clone was counted between two and nine times. The chain has TRBV9 and TRBJ2-3; 12 nucleotides line up with TRBD2. The CDR3 is made up of 15 amino acids. Germline V gene lookup returns CDR1 SGDLS and CDR2 YYNGEE. The V gene end was trimmed by 4 bases and the J gene end by 2 bases; junction bases not matched to a gene: 2. CDR3 sequence: CASSLAGGVTDTQYF. Here the CDR3 DNA reads TGTGCCAGCAGCCTAGCGGGAGGGGTCACAGATACGCAGTATTTT.

V and J are TRBV7-2 and TRBJ2-3; no definite D call. This CDR3 region has 15 residues. V lost 3 bases and J 1 base, leaving 11 bases between the germline ends. Germline V gene data show CDR1 as SGHTA and CDR2 as FQGNSA. CDR3 DNA sequence: TGTGCCAGCAGCTTCACCGCGGTGGGCACAGATACGCAGTATTTT. Protein: CASSFTAVGTDTQYF.

CDR3 protein: CASSAPGGGGFYEQYF. The CDR3 DNA sequence: TGTGCCAGCAGCGCTCCGGGCGGGGGCGGCTTTTACGAGCAGTACTTC. V gene TRBV9 combines with J gene TRBJ2-7; D may be TRBD2 (7 bases). This CDR3 has 16 residues. Germline CDR1 reads SGDLS; CDR2 reads YYNGEE. Trimming stripped 3 bases from V and 4 bases from J, with 20 bases between. Filled out from reference TRBV9 and TRBJ2-7, the complete variable domain reads DSGVTQTPKHLITATGQRVTLRCSPRSGDLSVYWYQQSLDQGLQFLIQYYNGEERAKGNILERFSAQQFPDLHSELNLSSLELGDSALYFCASSAPGGGGFYEQYFGPGTRLTVT.

The chain joins TRBV4-3 to TRBJ1-2; 7 bases fit TRBD1. The CDR3 consists of 16 residues. Germline V gives CDR1 LGHNA, CDR2 YSLEER. With 4 bases clipped from V and 8 bases from J, the junction kept 16 bases outside the gene matches. DNA for the CDR3: TGCGCCAGCAGCCCTCGACAGGGTCAGGACGTGGGAGGCTACACCTTC. Protein: CASSPRQGQDVGGYTF.

The chain links TRBV6-4 to TRBJ1-2; 7 bases line up with TRBD1. The V segment lost 6 bases and the J segment 3 bases; nucleotides outside the gene matches: 10. The CDR3 contains 15 residues. Germline V lookup: CDR1 MRHNA, CDR2 SNTAGT. The CDR3, as DNA: TGTGCCAGCAGAGAAACAGGGGTTGGGGACTATGGCTACACCTTC. Translating gives CASRETGVGDYGYTF.

The chain uses TRBV4-1 and TRBJ2-3; D is unclear. This CDR3 spans 14 amino acids. Per germline, CDR1 MGHRA and CDR2 YSYEKL. The V and J ends lost 4 bases and 1 base respectively, with 9 bases between them. The DNA for the CDR3 is TGCGCCAGCAGCCCCGGCCGGGGCACAGATACGCAGTATTTT. Its translation is CASSPGRGTDTQYF.

The V gene is TRBV9, the J gene TRBJ1-2, with D possibly being TRBD1 (6 bases). V was pared by 3 bases and J by 8 bases, with 14 bases between. The CDR3 has 13 residues. CDR1 is SGDLS and CDR2 is YYNGEE in the germline V gene. CDR3 sequence reads: CASSGQGLWGYTF. CDR3 coding DNA: TGTGCCAGCAGCGGGCAGGGGCTTTGGGGCTACACCTTC.

This chain joins TRBV28 and TRBJ2-3; D gene uncertain. Trimming removed 1 base from V and 6 bases from J, with 2 bases in between. Germline V gene data show CDR1 as MDHEN and CDR2 as SYDVKM. The CDR3 is 11 amino acids. For the CDR3, the DNA is TGTGCCAGCAGTTTATCGGATACGCAGTATTTT. Translating gives CASSLSDTQYF.

The chain combines TRBV11-2 with TRBJ1-1; possibly TRBD1 for D (6 bases). The length of the CDR3 is 14 residues. Trimming stripped 7 bases from V and 2 bases from J, with 14 bases between. CDR1 SGHAT and CDR2 FQNNGV come from the germline V gene. Here the CDR3 reads CASKRGATNTEAFF. The DNA for the CDR3 is TGTGCCAGCAAACGGGGGGCCACAAACACTGAAGCTTTCTTT. Full variable domain (rest looked up from reference TRBV11-2 and TRBJ1-1): EAGVAQSPRYKIIEKRQSVAFWCNPISGHATLYWYQQILGQGPKLLIQFQNNGVVDDSQLPKDRFSAERLKGVDSTLKIQPAKLEDSAVYLCASKRGATNTEAFFGQGTRLTVV.

This chain links TRBV5-8 with TRBJ2-5; 8 nucleotides agree with TRBD1. Per germline, CDR1 SGHTS and CDR2 YDEGEE. This CDR3 comprises 15 residues. Unmatched junction bases numbered 9, after V lost 4 bases and J lost 4 bases. CDR3 region: CASSRGQGSTETQYF. The CDR3 DNA reads as TGTGCCAGCAGCCGTGGACAGGGAAGTACAGAGACCCAGTACTTC.

The chain links TRBV19 to TRBJ2-1; 9 positions match TRBD2. The CDR3 has 17 amino acids. Germline loops: CDR1 LNHDA, CDR2 SQIVND (reference sequence). V dropped 2 bases and J dropped 2; count of bases not matched to a gene: 7. In DNA form, the CDR3 reads TGTGCCAGTAGTATAAATATACCTAGCGGGACCTACAATGAGCAGTTCTTC. Amino acids: CASSINIPSGTYNEQFF.

This clone showed up just once. The chain is built from TRBV25-1 and TRBJ1-2, with 7 bases matching TRBD1. Germline CDR1 and CDR2: MGHDK and SYGVNS. J lost 3 bases, V lost 6 bases, and 4 bases had no gene match. This CDR3 has 13 residues. The CDR3 DNA follows: TGTGCCAGCAGGGTTACAGGGGACTATGGCTACACCTTC. It yields the protein CASRVTGDYGYTF.

The J gene is TRBJ2-2, the V gene TRBV7-3, with a weak D call TRBD2 (6 bases). From germline, CDR1 is SGHTA and CDR2 FQGTGA. The germline V and J ends were trimmed by 2 bases and 1 base, with 14 bases remaining between them. CDR3 length: 17 amino acids. The CDR3 bases are TGTGCCAGCAGCTTAGGGGGGTGGGGAGAGAACACCGGGGAGCTGTTTTTT. Translating it yields CASSLGGWGENTGELFF.

This chain connects TRBV7-9 to TRBJ2-5; no clear D gene. Gene TRBJ2-7 matches the end of the DNA better, so the J call may be wrong. There are 13 residues in the CDR3. Germline V gives CDR1 SEHNR, CDR2 FQNEAQ (reference sequence). Here the CDR3 reads CASSPADTYEQYF. Written as DNA, the CDR3 is TGTGCCAGCAGCCCTGCAGACACCTACGAGCAGTACTTC.

The chain joins TRBV27 to TRBJ1-2, with 10 bases fitting TRBD1. CDR1 MNHEY and CDR2 SMNVEV come from the germline V gene (reference sequence). J lost 3 bases, V lost 6 bases, and 10 bases had no gene match. This CDR3 is 16 amino acids long. The chain's CDR3 is CASSPRQGAIDYGYTF. CDR3 nucleotide sequence: TGTGCCAGCAGCCCTCGACAGGGGGCGATTGACTATGGCTACACCTTC.